These 8 T cell receptor beta chains were all obtained from the same sample, sequenced in a study of CD4 T cells in relation to SARS-CoV-2 and coronaviruses. TCRdb's copy holds only in-frame clones and misses some; the assay was immunoSEQ multiplex PCR. The sample carries 35,000 to 40,000 clones, around 77% recorded once. These receptors' targets are unknown. The specimen was memory CD4+ T cells from PBMCs, cultured in vitro. These receptors all come from an adult with COVID-19.

This clone was found a few times. V gene TRBV3-1 (or the pseudogene TRBV3-2) combines with J gene TRBJ2-7; D ambiguous. Looked up from germline, CDR1 is LGHDT and CDR2 is YNNKEL (reference sequence). V dropped 0 bases and J dropped 6 bases, with 3 bases sitting between them. This CDR3 spans 11 amino acids. DNA of the CDR3: TGTGCCAGCAGCCAAGAGGGCGAGCAGTACTTC. This encodes CASSQEGEQYF.

This clone has just one count. The chain combines TRBV5-5 with TRBJ2-6, with D perhaps matching TRBD1 (6 bases). V lost 4 bases and J 2 bases, leaving 16 bases between the germline ends. Germline V gene sequence: CDR1 SGHKS, CDR2 YYEKEE (reference sequence). The CDR3 has 17 residues. The CDR3 reads CASSLRGDSTGANVLTF. In DNA form, the CDR3 reads TGTGCCAGCAGCCTCAGGGGCGACTCCACTGGGGCCAACGTCCTGACTTTC.

This clone was detected only a few times. The chain combines TRBV9 with TRBJ1-2; D ambiguous. The CDR3 consists of 13 residues. The germline V gene encodes CDR1 SGDLS and CDR2 YYNGEE. The V and J ends lost 4 bases and 7 bases respectively, with 14 bases between them. CDR3 in amino acids: CASSSTPSGGYTF. The CDR3, as DNA: TGTGCCAGCAGCTCGACACCCTCGGGTGGCTACACCTTC.

This sequence joins TRBV6-4 and TRBJ2-1; 8 bases fit TRBD2. V lost 3 bases to trimming and J lost 5 bases; unmatched junction nucleotides: 9. This CDR3 has 16 residues. CDR1 and CDR2 from the germline V gene are MRHNA and SNTAGT. The chain's CDR3 is CASSDESGSGNNEQFF. The CDR3 DNA reads as TGTGCCAGCAGTGATGAGAGTGGTAGCGGGAACAATGAGCAGTTCTTC.

Comments on this clone: This sample includes further DNA sequences coding for the same CDR3. The chain links TRBV9 to TRBJ1-2, with D hard to call. The CDR3 runs to 13 residues. Germline V CDR1 and CDR2: SGDLS, YYNGEE. With 0 bases removed from V and 0 bases from J, the gap between germline ends came to 3 bases. CDR3 protein: CASSVEANYGYTF. The CDR3 DNA follows: TGTGCCAGCAGCGTAGAGGCTAACTATGGCTACACCTTC.

The genes are TRBV6-5 and TRBJ2-1, with TRBD2 as a possible D gene (5 bases). This CDR3 is built from 16 residues. Germline values: CDR1 MNHEY, CDR2 SVGAGI. V shed 2 bases and J shed 5 bases, with 16 bases lying between them. CDR3 DNA: TGTGCCAGCAGTTACAGCGGCTACTCTAGGCACAATGAGCAGTTCTTC. Its protein product is CASSYSGYSRHNEQFF.

This clone showed up just a few times. The chain employs TRBV9 and TRBJ2-2; 11 bases are a match to TRBD1. Germline-derived CDR1 and CDR2 are SGDLS and YYNGEE. The CDR3 contains 17 residues. The V segment lost 3 bases and the J segment 3 bases; nucleotides outside the gene matches: 7. CDR3 nucleotide sequence: TGTGCCAGCAGCGACCCAGGACAGGGGGCTTACACCGGGGAGCTGTTTTTT. Protein product: CASSDPGQGAYTGELFF.

The J gene is TRBJ2-7, the V gene TRBV7-2; no clear D gene. V lost 5 bases and J 5 bases, leaving 19 bases between the germline ends. The CDR3 has 15 residues. Germline-derived CDR1 and CDR2 are SGHTA and FQGNSA. CDR3 amino acids: CASSKGRFRSHEQYF. In DNA form, the CDR3 reads TGTGCCAGCAGCAAAGGTCGCTTCAGGTCCCACGAGCAGTACTTC.